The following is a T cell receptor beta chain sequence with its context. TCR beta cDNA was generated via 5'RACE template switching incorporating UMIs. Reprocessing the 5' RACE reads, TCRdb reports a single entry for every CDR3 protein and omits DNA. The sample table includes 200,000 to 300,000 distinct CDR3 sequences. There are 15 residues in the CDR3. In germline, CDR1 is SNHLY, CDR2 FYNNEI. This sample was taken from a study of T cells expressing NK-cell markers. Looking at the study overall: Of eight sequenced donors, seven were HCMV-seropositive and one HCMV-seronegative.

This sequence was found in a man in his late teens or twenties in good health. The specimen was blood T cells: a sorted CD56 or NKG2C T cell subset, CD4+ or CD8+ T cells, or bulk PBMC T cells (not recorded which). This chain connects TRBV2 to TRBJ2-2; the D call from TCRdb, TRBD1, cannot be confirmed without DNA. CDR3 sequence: CASSADRGQAGELFF.